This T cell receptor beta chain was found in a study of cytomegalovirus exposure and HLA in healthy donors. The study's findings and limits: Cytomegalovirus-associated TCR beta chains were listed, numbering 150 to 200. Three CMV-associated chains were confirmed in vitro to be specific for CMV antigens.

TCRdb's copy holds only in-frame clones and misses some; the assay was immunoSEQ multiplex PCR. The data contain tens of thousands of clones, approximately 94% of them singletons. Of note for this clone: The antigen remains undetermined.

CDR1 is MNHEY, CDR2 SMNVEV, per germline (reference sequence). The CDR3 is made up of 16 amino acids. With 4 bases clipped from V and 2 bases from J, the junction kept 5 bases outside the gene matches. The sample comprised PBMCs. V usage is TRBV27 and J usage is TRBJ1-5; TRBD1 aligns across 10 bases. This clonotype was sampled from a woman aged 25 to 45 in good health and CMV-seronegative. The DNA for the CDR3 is TGTGCCAGCAGTTCGGTTGGGACAGGGGGCAATCAGCCCCAGCATTTT. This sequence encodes CASSSVGTGGNQPQHF.